These 7 T cell receptor beta chains originate from one sample sequenced in a study of metastatic and nonmetastatic thyroid tumors. TCRdb recomputed clones from the PCR reads via MiXCR. The sample contains around 53,000 clones, approximately 22% of which appear only once. No treatment of any kind had been given to any patient before thyroid surgery. Sequencing was performed on blood. The receptor set was obtained from a female donor with papillary thyroid cancer or a benign thyroid nodule (not recorded which). Some clones in this sample may be carry-over from other donors' samples.

This sequence joins TRBV5-1 and TRBJ2-7, with TRBD1 as a possible D gene (6 bases). The CDR3 runs to 12 residues. In germline, CDR1 is SGHRS, CDR2 YFSETQ. V lost 8 bases, J lost 7 bases, and 16 bases lay in between. CDR3 sequence (DNA): TGCGCCAGTATTCCGACAGGCTGGGAGCAGTACTTC. This sequence encodes CASIPTGWEQYF.

This clone was seen repeatedly, ten times or more. The chain has TRBV6-1 and TRBJ1-1; the D is unclear. The CDR3 runs 13 residues. Germline CDR1 is MNHNS and CDR2 is SASEGT. V was cut by 6 bases and J by 1 base, with 9 bases left in between. DNA of the CDR3: TGTGCCAGCAGCAACTCAGGGAACACTGAAGCTTTCTTT. Translating it yields CASSNSGNTEAFF.

This clone was counted ten times or more. This chain joins TRBV9 and TRBJ1-3; D gene unclear. CDR3 length: 12 residues. Germline CDR1 is SGDLS and CDR2 is YYNGEE. The V end was cut by 4 bases, the J end by 9 bases, with 11 bases between. CDR3 region: CASSPSVGTIYF. The DNA of the CDR3 is TGTGCCAGCAGCCCCTCGGTCGGCACCATATATTTT.

This clone was counted at least ten times. The chain joins TRBV28 to TRBJ2-5, with D possibly called TRBD1 or TRBD2 (5 bases each). Between the trimmed V and J ends, which lost 7 bases and 9 bases, there was a span of 21 bases. CDR1 MDHEN and CDR2 SYDVKM come from the germline V gene. This CDR3 comprises 14 residues. The CDR3, as DNA: TGTGCCAGCACTCTCGCGACCCTTAGAGGGGCCCAGTACTTC. This encodes CASTLATLRGAQYF.

This clone was counted many times. The V call is TRBV20-1, the J call TRBJ2-3; 8 bases are a match to TRBD1. J was trimmed by 4 bases and V by 5 bases; bases with no gene match: 5. The germline gives CDR1 DFQATT, CDR2 SNEGSKA (reference sequence). The CDR3 is 13 amino acids. The CDR3 DNA sequence: TGCAGTGCTGGACAGGGTCGGGCAGATACGCAGTATTTT. This gives the protein CSAGQGRADTQYF.

The table lists this clone with many counts. The gene calls are TRBV20-1 and TRBJ2-6; D is possibly TRBD1 (6 bases). The CDR3 extends over 14 amino acids. Germline V gene sequence: CDR1 DFQATT, CDR2 SNEGSKA (reference sequence). Between the trimmed V and J ends, which lost 3 bases and 3 bases, there was a span of 9 bases. The CDR3 here is CSARKGDGANVLTF. DNA of the CDR3: TGCAGTGCTAGGAAGGGGGATGGGGCCAACGTCCTGACTTTC.

This clone was seen repeatedly, ten times or more. The V call is TRBV11-3, the J call TRBJ2-2, with D unresolved. The CDR3 consists of 15 residues. Germline CDR1 and CDR2: SGHNT and YENEEA. V was shortened by 1 base and J by 0 bases, with 6 bases between the two germline ends. The CDR3 region is CASSLGTANTGELFF. CDR3 in DNA: TGTGCCAGCAGCTTAGGCACAGCGAACACCGGGGAGCTGTTTTTT.